Presented here are 13 T cell receptor beta chains from one specimen sequenced in a study of blood T cells in healthy people across ages. Alongside a J-beta primer mix, a sample-barcoded 5' primer served in a second PCR lasting about 7 to 12 cycles. Via MiXCR, TCRdb re-called the 5' RACE reads, giving one row per CDR3 protein. This table holds over 950,000 distinct CDR3 sequences, about 53% found once. The sample comprised blood. These receptors came from a woman aged 55-75 years in good health.

The CDR3 reads CASSYSMTPGYTF. CDR3 DNA: TGTGCCAGCAGTTACTCGATGACCCCAGGCTACACCTTC. The rearrangement links TRBV6-2 or TRBV6-3 to TRBJ1-2; D unresolved. The V gene's germline CDR1 is MNHEY and CDR2 SVGEGT. This CDR3 has 13 amino acids. The V gene lost 0 bases and the J gene lost 8 bases, with 10 bases spanning the gap.

As regards this clonotype: A much larger clone lies a single base off, so this may be a read error. This sequence joins TRBV7-2 and TRBJ2-7, with D maybe TRBD2 (5 bases). The CDR3 runs 14 residues. In germline, CDR1 is SGHTA, CDR2 FQGNSA. The CDR3 loop is CASSVALADYEQYF. Here the CDR3 DNA reads TGTGCCAGCAGCGTAGCGTTGGCGGACTACGAGCAGTACTTC.

A single count supports this clonotype. This chain uses TRBV12-3 or TRBV12-4 with TRBJ1-5, with a possible D match to TRBD1 (6 bases). The CDR3 loop spans 14 amino acids. Deletions cut 7 bases from V and 6 bases from J, with 16 bases between. Written as DNA, the CDR3 is TGTGCCAGCACCCGAGGGGGTGTAGGTCAGCCCCAGCATTTT. Translating it yields CASTRGGVGQPQHF.

The chain has TRBV20-1 and TRBJ2-5; D might be TRBD2 (6 bases). In germline, CDR1 is DFQATT, CDR2 SNEGSKA (reference sequence). Trimming took off 3 bases at V and 2 bases at J, with 13 bases between the two ends. The CDR3 spans 14 residues. CDR3 sequence (DNA): TGCAGTGCTAGGTTTCCAGGGAGGCAAGAGACCCAGTACTTC. Translated, it gives CSARFPGRQETQYF.

Notes on this clonotype: This may come from a read error, since a much larger clone is one base off. The V call is TRBV7-2, the J call TRBJ1-2; D unresolved. There are 16 residues in the CDR3. CDR1 SGHTA and CDR2 FQGNSA come from the germline V gene. V was shortened by 5 bases and J by 8 bases, with 24 bases between the two germline ends. The CDR3 DNA is TGTGCCAGCAGCCGGCTCCCGCCCACATTAGTTGACGGCTACACCTTC. It encodes CASSRLPPTLVDGYTF.

This sequence joins TRBV29-1 and TRBJ2-7; 9 bases fit TRBD1. This CDR3 comprises 14 residues. Looked up from germline, CDR1 is SQVTM and CDR2 is ANQGSEA. V gave up 4 bases and J gave up 4 bases; unmatched junction bases: 8. Here the CDR3 reads CSVGAGQGIYEQYF. The CDR3 DNA is TGCAGCGTTGGCGCGGGACAGGGAATTTACGAGCAGTACTTC.

This rearrangement joins TRBV20-1 to TRBJ2-1; 9 nucleotides align to TRBD2. Trimming removed 5 bases from V and 0 bases from J; junction bases left unmatched: 5. The CDR3 covers 15 residues. Germline V gives CDR1 DFQATT, CDR2 SNEGSKA (reference sequence). The CDR3 sequence is CSAWTSVYSYNEQFF. The CDR3 coding sequence is TGCAGTGCTTGGACTAGCGTCTACTCCTACAATGAGCAGTTCTTC.

V and J are TRBV30 and TRBJ2-3; 12 positions agree with TRBD2. V trimming: 0 bases; J trimming: 1 base; junction bases outside the gene matches: 8. This CDR3 has 18 amino acids. Germline CDR1 is GTSNPN and CDR2 is SVGIG (reference sequence). CDR3 DNA sequence: TGTGCCTGGAGTGTTGGCCTAGCGGGAGGGGCGGGCACAGATACGCAGTATTTT. Translated: CAWSVGLAGGAGTDTQYF.

V is TRBV7-9 and J is TRBJ1-6, with D possibly TRBD1 on 5 matching bases. CDR1 and CDR2 (germline): SEHNR, FQNEAQ (reference sequence). The CDR3 consists of 14 residues. The ends were cut back, 7 bases at V and 10 bases at J, with 17 bases in the middle. The CDR3 DNA reads TGTGCCAGCACTTCGCAGTGGGGGGGATCACCCCTCCACTTT. Residues: CASTSQWGGSPLHF.

The CDR3 spells CASSFLAGESCEQFF. The CDR3 coding sequence is TGCGCCAGCAGCTTTCTAGCGGGAGAGTCTTGTGAGCAGTTCTTC. The chain employs TRBV5-1 and TRBJ2-1; 10 positions agree with TRBD2. Germline CDR1 and CDR2: SGHRS and YFSETQ. The CDR3 covers 15 residues. The V segment lost 2 bases and the J segment 9 bases; nucleotides outside the gene matches: 8.

This chain uses TRBV7-3 with TRBJ2-2; TRBD2 matches at 7 bases. The CDR3 runs to 14 residues. The junction had 5 bases not matched to a gene; V was cut back by 5 bases and J by 5 bases. Germline lookup yields CDR1 SGHTA and CDR2 FQGTGA. The CDR3: CASSSGVLTGELFF. The DNA of the CDR3 is TGTGCCAGCAGCAGCGGGGTTCTGACCGGGGAGCTGTTTTTT.

This clonotype showed up just a few times. The chain uses TRBV7-8 and TRBJ1-5, with TRBD1 as a possible D gene (5 bases). This CDR3 has 16 residues. In germline, CDR1 is SGHVS, CDR2 FQNEAQ. The V end was cut by 5 bases, the J end by 1 base, with 15 bases between. CDR3 nucleotides: TGTGCCAGCAGCCGTGGGTTCCAGGGAAGCAATCAGCCCCAGCATTTT. Translated, it gives CASSRGFQGSNQPQHF.

The sample holds a few counts of this clonotype. The chain joins TRBV5-6 to TRBJ2-5; no definite D call. This CDR3 spans 15 amino acids. Germline V gene lookup returns CDR1 SGHDT and CDR2 YYEEEE. Trimming cost V 2 bases and J 2 bases, with 13 bases left between them. Here the CDR3 reads CASSLPDRRQETQYF. The CDR3 DNA is TGTGCCAGCAGCTTACCGGACCGACGACAAGAGACCCAGTACTTC.